This TCR beta chain was profiled in a study of control samples from healthy donors and cancer patients. Measured with immunoSEQ multiplex PCR; TCRdb has only the in-frame clones, and not every one. The top ten clones hold 4% to 6% of a sample with roughly 160,000 clones, almost 90% of them seen once. The germline V gene encodes CDR1 DFQATT and CDR2 SNEGSKA (reference sequence). CDR3 length equals 11 residues. Trimming removed 5 bases from V and 2 bases from J, with 6 bases in between. The chain joins TRBV20-1 to TRBJ1-1, with D uncertain. This clonotype was sampled from a woman aged 25 to 39 in good health. Source material: blood. The CDR3 spells CSARRNTEAFF. The DNA for the CDR3 is TGCAGTGCTCGACGAAACACTGAAGCTTTCTTT.